What follows are 16 T cell receptor beta chains derived from one specimen sequenced in a study of CD8 T cells in Susac syndrome. RNA was extracted with the RNeasy kit, and a quantity of about 0.5 to 1 ug was reverse transcribed using random hexamers. TCRdb called the immunoSEQ multiplex PCR reads again in MiXCR, with one record for every CDR3 protein. There are more than 70,000 distinct CDR3 sequences in the sample; approximately 92% occur only once, and roughly 0.32% lies in the top ten. Sequenced material: CD8+ T cells from PBMCs. The receptors derive from a human donor in good health.

V gene TRBV9 combines with J gene TRBJ1-3, with TRBD1 matching 7 bases. Looked up from germline, CDR1 is SGDLS and CDR2 is YYNGEE. This CDR3 spans 15 amino acids. Trimming took 3 bases from V and 6 from J; bases not matched to a gene: 9. The CDR3, as DNA: TGTGCCAGCAGCGCAGAACAGGGGCTACAAAACACCATATATTTT. Translating it yields CASSAEQGLQNTIYF.

On this clonotype itself: Germline is not matched at one junction end, which may reflect a read error. The gene calls are TRBV15 and TRBJ1-1, with TRBD1 as a possible D gene (6 bases). Germline CDR1 and CDR2: LNHNV and YYDKDF (reference sequence). There are 15 residues in the CDR3. CDR3 in DNA: TGTGCCACCAGTAGAGGCACGGGGGCACGAACTGAAGCTTTCTTT. This translates into CATSRGTGARTEAFF. Variable domain in full (rest from reference TRBV15 and TRBJ1-1): DAMVIQNPRYQVTQFGKPVTLSCSQTLNHNVMYWYQQKSSQAPKLLFHYYDKDFNNEADTPDNFQSRRPNTSFCFLDIRSPGLGDTAMYLCATSRGTGARTEAFFGQGTRLTVV.

The chain carries TRBV12-3 or TRBV12-4 and TRBJ2-7; 7 bases fit TRBD2. V lost 7 bases, J lost 3 bases, and 6 bases stayed unmatched. The CDR3 runs to 13 residues. The CDR3 protein is CASTPGLFYEQYF. CDR3 nucleotides: TGTGCCAGCACCCCGGGACTATTCTACGAGCAGTACTTC.

The rearrangement joins TRBV29-1 to TRBJ1-1, with 9 bases lining up with TRBD1. The V gene end was trimmed by 7 bases and the J gene end by 0 bases; junction bases not matched to a gene: 9. This CDR3 is built from 15 residues. Germline V gene data show CDR1 as SQVTM and CDR2 as ANQGSEA. The CDR3 region has the DNA TGCAGCGCCCTGCCCGACAGGGGGTTGAACACTGAAGCTTTCTTT. Protein: CSALPDRGLNTEAFF.

This chain links TRBV6-5 with TRBJ2-1; TRBD2 matches 9 bases. V gave up 5 bases and J gave up 10 bases; unmatched junction bases: 12. The CDR3 is 15 residues long. Looked up from germline, CDR1 is MNHEY and CDR2 is SVGAGI. In DNA form, the CDR3 reads TGTGCCAGCAGTGACGTAGCGGGGGCCGGGGGGGAGCAGTTCTTC. Amino acids: CASSDVAGAGGEQFF.

The DNA for the CDR3 is TGCGCCAGCAGCTTAAGGGTCTCCCGACAGGGGACCGCCGAAGCTTTCTTT. Protein product: CASSLRVSRQGTAEAFF. The chain links TRBV5-1 to TRBJ1-1; the match to TRBD1 covers 8 bases. Germline CDR1 is SGHRS and CDR2 is YFSETQ. J gave up 8 bases and V 2 bases, and 17 bases lay outside the gene matches. The CDR3 runs 17 residues. The full variable domain, completed using reference TRBV5-1 and TRBJ1-1, is KAGVTQTPRYLIKTRGQQVTLSCSPISGHRSVSWYQQTPGQGLQFLFEYFSETQRNKGNFPGRFSGRQFSNSRSEMNVSTLELGDSALYLCASSLRVSRQGTAEAFFGQGTRLTVV.

The CDR3 here is CSVDRGEVAGELFF. The CDR3 DNA is TGCAGCGTCGACAGGGGGGAGGTTGCCGGGGAGCTGTTTTTT. The gene calls are TRBV29-1 and TRBJ2-2; 9 bases are shared with TRBD1. Germline V gene lookup returns CDR1 SQVTM and CDR2 ANQGSEA. V dropped 6 bases and J dropped 6; count of bases not matched to a gene: 8. The CDR3 spans 14 residues.

This clonotype was picked up one time. The gene calls are TRBV4-2 and TRBJ2-3; 8 bases line up with TRBD2. V lost 0 bases and J lost 2; bases outside the gene matches: 4. Germline V gene data show CDR1 as LGHNA and CDR2 as YNFKEQ. CDR3 length: 16 amino acids. CDR3 DNA sequence: TGTGCCAGCAGCCAAGATTTTAGCGGGGTCACAGATACGCAGTATTTT. It yields the protein CASSQDFSGVTDTQYF.

The chain uses TRBV5-1 and TRBJ1-1; D is possibly TRBD1 (6 bases). CDR3 size: 14 residues. V lost 4 bases, J lost 1 base, and 11 bases lay in between. The germline CDR1 and CDR2 sequences are SGHRS and YFSETQ. Here the CDR3 reads CASSRRTENTEAFF. The CDR3 nucleotides read TGCGCCAGCAGCAGACGGACAGAGAACACTGAAGCTTTCTTT.

The chain is built from TRBV13 and TRBJ2-5; D perhaps matches TRBD1 (7 bases). The CDR3 has 17 amino acids. Per the germline V gene, CDR1 is PRHDT and CDR2 is FYEKMQ (reference sequence). V lost 2 bases and J 4 bases, leaving 20 bases between the germline ends. This chain's CDR3 is CASSLPGRGAGRETQYF. CDR3 in DNA: TGTGCCAGCAGCTTACCCGGCAGGGGGGCCGGAAGAGAGACCCAGTACTTC.

This clonotype was counted once. The chain couples TRBV4-1 to TRBJ1-5; D call uncertain. V lost 1 base to trimming and J lost 6 bases, with 7 bases between them. In germline, CDR1 is MGHRA, CDR2 YSYEKL. The CDR3 has 13 amino acids. CDR3 sequence reads: CASSQVWGQPQHF. In nucleotides, the CDR3 is TGCGCCAGCAGCCAAGTTTGGGGTCAGCCCCAGCATTTT.

The chain combines TRBV11-2 with TRBJ2-1, with 9 bases fitting TRBD1. CDR3 length: 16 amino acids. V shed 5 bases and J 1 base; nucleotides not matched to a gene: 6. Germline CDR1 and CDR2: SGHAT and FQNNGV. The CDR3 is CASSPAGTGSYNEQFF. CDR3 nucleotides: TGTGCCAGCAGCCCAGCCGGGACAGGGTCCTACAATGAGCAGTTCTTC.

CDR3 in amino acids: CAWNPGQGWPEAFF. CDR3 bases: TGTGCCTGGAATCCGGGACAGGGGTGGCCTGAAGCTTTCTTT. This chain joins TRBV30 and TRBJ1-1; 10 positions match TRBD1. V shed 4 bases and J 6 bases; nucleotides not matched to a gene: 8. The CDR3 is 14 amino acids. Germline V gene data show CDR1 as GTSNPN and CDR2 as SVGIG (reference sequence).

The V and J genes are TRBV29-1 and TRBJ2-1, with 8 bases aligning to TRBD1. The trim removed 3 bases at V and 2 bases at J, leaving 6 bases unmatched. This CDR3 is 15 amino acids long. Germline V CDR1 and CDR2: SQVTM, ANQGSEA. In DNA form, the CDR3 reads TGCAGCGTTGACCCCGGGACAGGAGCCTACAATGAGCAGTTCTTC. Its translation: CSVDPGTGAYNEQFF.

The gene calls are TRBV7-9 and TRBJ1-2; D remains unclear. CDR1 and CDR2 from the germline V gene are SEHNR and FQNEAQ (reference sequence). The germline V and J ends were trimmed by 2 bases and 4 bases, with 11 bases remaining between them. This CDR3 is 14 amino acids long. The CDR3 protein is CASSLFAETYGYTF. DNA for the CDR3: TGTGCCAGCAGCTTATTTGCGGAGACCTATGGCTACACCTTC. The whole variable domain, remainder taken from reference TRBV7-9 and TRBJ1-2, is DTGVSQNPRHKITKRGQNVTFRCDPISEHNRLYWYRQTLGQGPEFLTYFQNEAQLEKSRLLSDRFSAERPKGSFSTLEIQRTEQGDSAMYLCASSLFAETYGYTFGSGTRLTVV.

The chain carries TRBV20-1 and TRBJ2-1; 8 bases line up with TRBD2. CDR3 length: 15 amino acids. The V segment lost 3 bases and the J segment 2 bases; nucleotides outside the gene matches: 6. Germline V gives CDR1 DFQATT, CDR2 SNEGSKA (reference sequence). The CDR3 loop is CSASETSGPYNEQFF. CDR3 in DNA: TGCAGTGCTAGTGAAACTAGCGGCCCCTACAATGAGCAGTTCTTC.